The 5 T cell receptor beta chains listed next were all sequenced from one sample in a study of blood T cells in healthy people across ages. Next came a second PCR, run for roughly 6 to 11 cycles, which used a sample-barcoded 5' primer along with a J-beta primer mix. TCRdb re-analysed the 5' RACE reads in MiXCR, keeping a single row per CDR3 protein. The table includes 600,000 to 800,000 distinct CDR3 sequences, over 40% detected once. The sample was blood. These receptors originate from a woman of 80 years or more in good health.

Of note for this clonotype: A read error may explain this, as a much larger clone is one base away. This rearrangement joins TRBV20-1 to TRBJ2-7; 9 positions agree with TRBD1. CDR3 size: 14 residues. The V gene's germline CDR1 is DFQATT and CDR2 SNEGSKA (reference sequence). V lost 4 bases to trimming and J lost 7 bases; unmatched junction nucleotides: 11. CDR3 DNA sequence: TGCAGTGCTAAACAGGGGGCCTCGTACAATGAGCAGTACTTC. It codes for CSAKQGASYNEQYF.

This clonotype appeared once. CDR3 amino acids: CSARLGELTAYEQYF. CDR3 in DNA: TGCAGTGCCAGACTAGGGGAACTAACCGCCTACGAGCAGTACTTC. The chain is built from TRBV20-1 and TRBJ2-4; tentatively, D is TRBD2 (6 bases). The last part of the DNA fits TRBJ2-7 better; the J call may be wrong. Looked up from germline, CDR1 is DFQATT and CDR2 is SNEGSKA (reference sequence). CDR3 length: 15 residues.

This clonotype has a count of ten or more. The chain joins TRBV7-9 to TRBJ1-1; 7 bases line up with TRBD1. V dropped 5 bases and J dropped 5; count of bases not matched to a gene: 8. Germline V gene sequence: CDR1 SEHNR, CDR2 FQNEAQ (reference sequence). The CDR3 length is 14 residues. The CDR3 DNA reads TGTGCCAGCAGCCCCCGACAGGGTCAGACTGAAGCTTTCTTT. Translating gives CASSPRQGQTEAFF.

The chain uses TRBV5-1 and TRBJ2-2; the match to TRBD2 covers 11 bases. The V gene's germline CDR1 is SGHRS and CDR2 YFSETQ. With 2 bases clipped from V and 7 bases from J, the junction kept 13 bases outside the gene matches. The CDR3 loop spans 18 amino acids. CDR3 loop: CASSFLPQLAGDIGELFF. Written as DNA, the CDR3 is TGCGCCAGCAGCTTTTTGCCTCAACTAGCGGGAGATATCGGGGAGCTGTTTTTT.

This clonotype appeared once. The V gene is TRBV11-2, the J gene TRBJ2-5; TRBD2 matches at 8 bases. J lost 4 bases, V lost 5 bases, and 9 bases had no gene match. Germline lookup yields CDR1 SGHAT and CDR2 FQNNGV. CDR3 length: 15 residues. CDR3 nucleotides: TGTGCCAGCAGCATGGCCCCCAGCGGGGGAGAGACCCAGTACTTC. It codes for CASSMAPSGGETQYF.